This T cell receptor (beta chain) came from a study of T-cell memory formation after mild COVID-19 (dated by TCRdb to about 2021). Regarding the study in general: Most TCR sequence clusters were specific to one of the two donors. In two donors, T-cell clones that expanded and contracted after mild COVID-19 were followed by sequencing TCRalpha and TCRbeta repertoires longitudinally. Two young, previously healthy adult volunteers made up the cohort, one male and one female. The study at large found these results: Clones contracting from day 15 to 85 had balanced CD4/CD8 phenotypes, while a second wave expanding from day 15 to 37 was biased towards CD4+. Only a couple of mild cases were covered by the study, and larger cohorts that include severe cases with pre-infection samples were considered necessary. Some responding clones were found in pre-infection memory, which suggests that pre-existing cross-reactive memory T cells took part in the SARS-CoV-2 response. SARS-CoV-2 specificity was not confirmed for the second-wave clones peaking on day 37. Contracting CD4+ clones were found mainly in CM and EM memory subsets, while CD8+ clones were enriched in EMRA.

With regard to this clonotype: Its cognate antigen has yet to be identified. Within one base of it there is no much larger clone, and no base qualities were kept.

As encoded in the germline V gene, CDR1 is MNHEY while CDR2 is SVGAGI. Inclusive of the bounding cysteine and phenylalanine, the CDR3 is 13 residues long. Just CDR3 DNA is preserved here, 39 bases in frame from base 1. V lost 2 bases and J lost 4 bases; the stretch between them is 8 bases long. PBMCs were isolated by Ficoll-Paque density gradient centrifugation. For sequencing, an Illumina NovaSeq 6000 was employed. Using 5'RACE with constant-segment primers, TCRalpha and TCRbeta cDNA libraries were constructed, with sample barcodes and unique molecular identifiers added in the process. RNA was extracted from every sample with Trizol reagent. Libraries were amplified in two PCR steps, with a second sample barcode and Illumina TruSeq adapters added in the second step. Sequencing of libraries was performed on an Illumina NovaSeq with 2 x 150 bp paired-end reads. The paper's data handling went like this. Demultiplexing of reads and collapsing into UMI-guided consensus sequences were performed with migec v1.2.7. Using mixcr v2.1.11, UMI consensuses were aligned to TRA and TRB V and J templates and then assembled into clonotypes. Expanded or contracted clonotypes were those called significant by both edgeR and NoisET, with noise models trained on biological replicates. For edgeR calls, the cutoffs were a false discovery rate-adjusted p below 0.01 and a log2 fold-change threshold of 1. PCA with hierarchical clustering of max-normalized trajectories of the 1000 most abundant clonotypes was used as exploratory dynamics analysis. The CD4 or CD8 phenotype of responding clones was assigned using the separately sequenced CD4+ and CD8+ repertoires. Using fastp trimming at Q25 and MiXCR clonotype assembly, TCRdb reanalyzed the public sequencing data and kept in-frame beta chains. Each record represents a unique CDR3 protein, reported with the most common genes and DNA among its rows. These V and J calls originate from TCRdb's pipeline instead of the authors' own analysis. Here the sample has under 250,000 distinct CDR3 sequences; approximately 15% occur a single time. Of the sample, 2.1% falls within the top ten clones.

This clonotype was sampled from an adult woman who had mild COVID-19 (a few samples of this study predate the infection). The sample titles of this study are shuffled in the database, so cell type and time point are left out; the donor was told from shared clones. The chain is made from TRBV6-5 and TRBJ2-5; a weak D assignment points to TRBD1 (6 bases agree). What was sequenced was PBMCs or a T cell subset sorted from them (not recorded which). CDR3 region: CASSYGGGETQYF. The DNA sequence is as follows: TGTGCCAGCAGTTACGGGGGCGGAGAGACCCAGTACTTC.